Each of the 18 T cell receptor beta chains below was sequenced from the same sample in a study of Ad26.COV2.S vaccination and SARS-CoV-2 variants. Stated treatment: 15 to 20 received Ad26.COV2.S at low or high dose, single or two shots; roughly five received placebo; per-sample allocation not given. Day 63 after the first injection of vaccine or placebo was the sampling time. Produced via immunoSEQ multiplex PCR; TCRdb's table is partial and in-frame only. Of roughly 300,000 clones in the sample, roughly 89% were seen once. The starting material was peripheral blood, obtained in a trial of Ad26.COV2.S vaccine versus placebo. These receptor sequences come from a person aged 18-65 years who received the Ad26.COV2.S COVID-19 vaccine or a placebo.

The chain carries TRBV6-5 and TRBJ2-7, with a possible D match to TRBD1 (6 bases). V lost 6 bases to trimming and J lost 6 bases, with 15 bases between them. Per the germline V gene, CDR1 is MNHEY and CDR2 is SVGAGI. The CDR3 has 13 amino acids. The DNA for the CDR3 is TGTGCCAGCAGCCAACAGGGTCGGGGCGAGCAGTACTTC. This encodes CASSQQGRGEQYF.

The chain carries TRBV7-9 and TRBJ2-1; unclear D gene. V was trimmed by 0 bases and J by 7 bases, leaving 4 bases between them. CDR3 length equals 12 residues. Germline V gene lookup returns CDR1 SEHNR and CDR2 FQNEAQ (reference sequence). The CDR3, as DNA: TGTGCCAGCAGCTTAGCCCAGAATGAGCAGTTCTTC. This translates into CASSLAQNEQFF.

The J gene is TRBJ1-2, the V gene TRBV6-2 or TRBV6-3, with 9 bases identical to TRBD1. With V trimmed by 2 bases and J by 2 bases, 6 bases remained unmatched. Germline V gene sequence: CDR1 MNHEY, CDR2 SVGEGT. The CDR3 is made up of 16 amino acids. The CDR3 DNA is TGTGCCAGCAGTTACCGGACGGACAGGGGAAACTATGGCTACACCTTC. It encodes CASSYRTDRGNYGYTF.

This clone is a singleton in its sample. The CDR3 region is CASSPWHPGEGQPQHF. CDR3 nucleotides: TGTGCCAGCTCACCCTGGCATCCAGGGGAGGGTCAGCCCCAGCATTTT. The rearrangement links TRBV18 to TRBJ1-5, with D perhaps matching TRBD1 (6 bases). V gave up 3 bases and J gave up 6 bases, with 18 bases separating them. CDR1 KGHSH and CDR2 LQKENI come from the germline V gene. There are 16 residues in the CDR3.

The rearrangement links TRBV19 to TRBJ2-2; D is tentatively TRBD1 or TRBD2 (6 bases each). The CDR3 spans 16 residues. Germline V gene sequence: CDR1 LNHDA, CDR2 SQIVND (reference sequence). Trimming took off 6 bases at V and 5 bases at J, with 19 bases between the two ends. CDR3: CASRNAPGARTGELFF. The CDR3 DNA reads TGTGCCAGTAGAAACGCCCCGGGGGCGCGAACCGGGGAGCTGTTTTTT.

CDR3 DNA: TGTGCCAGCAGTAGGGGGGATTACAATGAGCAGTTCTTC. This codes for CASSRGDYNEQFF. The chain combines TRBV2 with TRBJ2-1; D is tentatively TRBD1 or TRBD2 (6 bases each). Germline V gene lookup returns CDR1 SNHLY and CDR2 FYNNEI. V was trimmed by 5 bases and J by 4 bases, leaving 9 bases between them. The CDR3 loop spans 13 amino acids. Looking up the rest from reference TRBV2 and TRBJ2-1 gives the full variable domain: EPEVTQTPSHQVTQMGQEVILRCVPISNHLYFYWYRQILGQKVEFLVSFYNNEISEKSEIFDDQFSVERPDGSNFTLKIRSTKLEDSAMYFCASSRGDYNEQFFGPGTRLTVL.

The genes are TRBV2 and TRBJ2-2; D remains ambiguous. Germline CDR1 SNHLY, CDR2 FYNNEI. The CDR3 totals 15 residues. Trimming shortened V by 4 bases and J by 2 bases, and 11 bases separated the two germline ends. The CDR3 DNA sequence: TGTGCCAGCAGTGTGTTTGGGTTAAACACCGGGGAGCTGTTTTTT. This codes for CASSVFGLNTGELFF.

The chain uses TRBV7-9 and TRBJ2-1, with a possible D match to TRBD2 (6 bases). Between the trimmed V and J ends, which lost 1 base and 0 bases, there was a span of 10 bases. Germline CDR1 SEHNR, CDR2 FQNEAQ (reference sequence). The CDR3 is 16 residues long. The CDR3 is CASSLVAGSSYNEQFF. Written as DNA, the CDR3 is TGTGCCAGCAGCTTAGTGGCGGGGAGCTCCTACAATGAGCAGTTCTTC.

This clone has more than one count but fewer than ten. V gene TRBV4-1 combines with J gene TRBJ1-2; D is uncertain. This CDR3 has 14 residues. V shed 0 bases and J shed 4 bases, with 9 bases lying between them. Germline V lookup: CDR1 MGHRA, CDR2 YSYEKL. The CDR3 region is CASSQDGVLYGYTF. The CDR3 DNA reads as TGCGCCAGCAGCCAAGATGGGGTGCTCTATGGCTACACCTTC.

The chain recombines TRBV10-2 with TRBJ2-1; D ambiguous. V was shortened by 4 bases and J by 7 bases, with 5 bases between the two germline ends. Germline CDR1 WSHSY, CDR2 SAAADI. CDR3 size: 11 residues. For the CDR3, the DNA is TGCGCCAGCAGTGTTGTTAATGAGCAGTTCTTC. Amino acids: CASSVVNEQFF.

This clone was counted between two and nine times. The J gene is TRBJ2-1, the V gene TRBV13; 10 bases fit TRBD2. The V gene's germline CDR1 is PRHDT and CDR2 FYEKMQ (reference sequence). The J segment lost 2 bases and the V segment lost 5 bases, leaving 3 bases of the junction unmatched. The CDR3 consists of 15 residues. Here the CDR3 reads CASSPSGGAYNEQFF. CDR3 DNA sequence: TGTGCCAGCAGCCCCAGCGGGGGGGCCTACAATGAGCAGTTCTTC.

This clone showed up just once. The CDR3 DNA reads TGTGCCAGCACTAACCCGGGGAGCATGAACACTGAAGCTTTCTTT. Its protein product is CASTNPGSMNTEAFF. The V gene is TRBV6-5, the J gene TRBJ1-1; D gene uncertain. The germline V gene has CDR1 MNHEY and CDR2 SVGAGI. The CDR3 runs to 15 residues. Trimming shortened V by 7 bases and J by 0 bases, and 15 bases separated the two germline ends.

Notes on this clone: Other DNA sequences in the sample encode the same CDR3. The chain recombines TRBV6-5 with TRBJ1-5, with D tentatively TRBD1 (5 bases). This CDR3 is 13 amino acids long. Trimming took 0 bases from V and 5 from J, leaving 5 bases between them. CDR1 and CDR2 (germline): MNHEY, SVGAGI. The CDR3 loop is CASSYSRDQPQHF. In DNA form, the CDR3 reads TGTGCCAGCAGTTACTCCAGGGATCAGCCCCAGCATTTT.

The rearrangement uses TRBV18 and TRBJ1-6; 8 bases line up with TRBD1. The junction had 5 bases not matched to a gene; V was cut back by 6 bases and J by 7 bases. The CDR3 runs 14 residues. Germline V CDR1 and CDR2: KGHSH, LQKENI. CDR3 residues: CASSLDRDNSPLHF. DNA of the CDR3: TGTGCCAGCTCGTTGGACAGGGACAATTCACCCCTCCACTTT.

V gene TRBV19 combines with J gene TRBJ1-1; a weak D match, TRBD1 (6 bases). Germline-derived CDR1 and CDR2 are LNHDA and SQIVND (reference sequence). V was clipped by 0 bases and J by 7 bases, with 27 bases between them. CDR3 size: 19 residues. The CDR3 DNA reads TGTGCCAGTAGTATAGACGGTTGGACTCTCGGACAGCCAGGCGTTGAAGCTTTCTTT. Amino acid sequence: CASSIDGWTLGQPGVEAFF.

The chain carries TRBV4-1 and TRBJ1-5; D is unresolved. This CDR3 has 14 amino acids. Looked up from germline, CDR1 is MGHRA and CDR2 is YSYEKL. V gave up 1 base and J gave up 3 bases, with 7 bases separating them. The CDR3 DNA is TGCGCCAGCAGCCAAGGGGCAACCAATCAGCCCCAGCATTTT. It is translated as CASSQGATNQPQHF.

J is TRBJ2-1 and V is TRBV29-1; 7 nucleotides match TRBD1. Germline-derived CDR1 and CDR2 are SQVTM and ANQGSEA. The CDR3 length is 12 residues. J lost 5 bases, V lost 5 bases, and 3 bases had no gene match. CDR3 in amino acids: CSVRQGNNEQFF. Written as DNA, the CDR3 is TGCAGCGTTAGACAGGGAAACAATGAGCAGTTCTTC.

The J gene is TRBJ1-5, the V gene TRBV5-1, with 8 bases that match TRBD1. CDR3 size: 14 residues. Germline loops: CDR1 SGHRS, CDR2 YFSETQ. Trimming took 3 bases from V and 12 from J; bases not matched to a gene: 11. CDR3 region: CASSSDRDMLGQHF. The CDR3 DNA sequence: TGCGCCAGCAGCTCGGACAGGGATATGTTGGGCCAGCATTTT.